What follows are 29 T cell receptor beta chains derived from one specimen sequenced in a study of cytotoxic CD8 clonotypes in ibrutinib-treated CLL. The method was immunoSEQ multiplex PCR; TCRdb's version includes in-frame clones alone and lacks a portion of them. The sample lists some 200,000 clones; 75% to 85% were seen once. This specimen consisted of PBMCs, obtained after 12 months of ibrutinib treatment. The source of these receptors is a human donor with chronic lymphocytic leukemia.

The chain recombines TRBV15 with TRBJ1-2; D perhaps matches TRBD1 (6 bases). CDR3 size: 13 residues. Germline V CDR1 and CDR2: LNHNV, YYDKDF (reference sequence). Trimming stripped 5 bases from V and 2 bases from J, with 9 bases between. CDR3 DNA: TGTGCCACCAGCCCCCAGGGGAACTATGGCTACACCTTC. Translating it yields CATSPQGNYGYTF.

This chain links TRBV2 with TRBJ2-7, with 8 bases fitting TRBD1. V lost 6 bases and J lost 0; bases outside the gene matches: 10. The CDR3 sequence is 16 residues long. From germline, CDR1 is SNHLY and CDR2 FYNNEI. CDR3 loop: CASRGDRQGSSYEQYF. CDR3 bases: TGTGCCAGCAGGGGGGACAGGCAGGGGAGCTCCTACGAGCAGTACTTC.

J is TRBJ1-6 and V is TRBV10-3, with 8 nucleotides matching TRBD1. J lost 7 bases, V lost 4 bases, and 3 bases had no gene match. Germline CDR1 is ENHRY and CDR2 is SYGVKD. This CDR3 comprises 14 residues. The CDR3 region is CAISGTGRNSPLHF. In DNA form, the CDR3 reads TGTGCCATCAGTGGGACAGGGAGAAATTCACCCCTCCACTTT.

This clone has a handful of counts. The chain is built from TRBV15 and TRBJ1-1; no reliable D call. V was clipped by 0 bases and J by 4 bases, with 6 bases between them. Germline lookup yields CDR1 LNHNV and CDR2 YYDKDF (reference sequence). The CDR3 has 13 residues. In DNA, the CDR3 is TGTGCCACCAGCAGAGATTTGCCCACTGAAGCTTTCTTT. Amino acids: CATSRDLPTEAFF.

CDR3 sequence reads: CASSIGQGVGQPQHF. CDR3 DNA: TGTGCCAGTAGTATCGGACAGGGAGTCGGTCAGCCCCAGCATTTT. V is TRBV19 and J is TRBJ1-5, with TRBD1 matching 8 bases. Germline lookup yields CDR1 LNHDA and CDR2 SQIVND (reference sequence). V shed 3 bases, J shed 6 bases, and the junction held 7 bases outside the gene matches. This CDR3 is 15 amino acids long. Full variable domain (missing parts from reference TRBV19 and TRBJ1-5): DGGITQSPKYLFRKEGQNVTLSCEQNLNHDAMYWYRQDPGQGLRLIYYSQIVNDFQKGDIAEGYSVSREKKESFPLTVTSAQKNPTAFYLCASSIGQGVGQPQHFGDGTRLSIL.

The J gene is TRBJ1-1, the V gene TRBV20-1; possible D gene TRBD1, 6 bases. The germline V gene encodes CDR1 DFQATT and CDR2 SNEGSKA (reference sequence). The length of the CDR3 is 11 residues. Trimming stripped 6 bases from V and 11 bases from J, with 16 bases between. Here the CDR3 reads CSANRQVGAFF. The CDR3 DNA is TGCAGTGCAAACCGACAGGTTGGGGCTTTCTTT.

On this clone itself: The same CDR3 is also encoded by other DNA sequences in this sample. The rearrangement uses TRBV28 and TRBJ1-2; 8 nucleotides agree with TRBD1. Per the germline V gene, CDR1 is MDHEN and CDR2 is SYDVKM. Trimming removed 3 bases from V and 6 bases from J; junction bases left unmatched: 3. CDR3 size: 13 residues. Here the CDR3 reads CASSFRGRDGYTF. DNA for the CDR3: TGTGCCAGCAGTTTCAGGGGGCGTGATGGCTACACCTTC.

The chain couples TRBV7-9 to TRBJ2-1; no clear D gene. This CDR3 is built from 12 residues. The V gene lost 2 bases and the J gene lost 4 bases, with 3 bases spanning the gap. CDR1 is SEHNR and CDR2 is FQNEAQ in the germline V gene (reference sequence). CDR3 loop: CASSLYYNEQFF. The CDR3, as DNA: TGTGCCAGCAGCTTATATTACAATGAGCAGTTCTTC.

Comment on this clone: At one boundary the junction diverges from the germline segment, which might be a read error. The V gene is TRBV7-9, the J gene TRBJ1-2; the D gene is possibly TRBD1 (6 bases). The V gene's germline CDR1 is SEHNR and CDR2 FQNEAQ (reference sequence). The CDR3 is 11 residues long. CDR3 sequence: CASSSQTGRAF. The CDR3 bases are TGTGCCAGCAGCTCACAGACAGGCCGGGCCTTC.

CDR3 in DNA: TGTGCCAGCTCACCCCCGGGGAACAATGAAAAACTGTTTTTT. Its translation: CASSPPGNNEKLFF. This sequence joins TRBV18 and TRBJ1-4; D not resolved. V was cut by 3 bases and J by 5 bases, with 10 bases left in between. This CDR3 spans 14 amino acids. The germline V gene encodes CDR1 KGHSH and CDR2 LQKENI. Filled out from reference TRBV18 and TRBJ1-4, the complete variable domain reads NAGVMQNPRHLVRRRGQEARLRCSPMKGHSHVYWYRQLPEEGLKFMVYLQKENIIDESGMPKERFSAEFPKEGPSILRIQQVVRGDSAAYFCASSPPGNNEKLFFGSGTQLSVL.

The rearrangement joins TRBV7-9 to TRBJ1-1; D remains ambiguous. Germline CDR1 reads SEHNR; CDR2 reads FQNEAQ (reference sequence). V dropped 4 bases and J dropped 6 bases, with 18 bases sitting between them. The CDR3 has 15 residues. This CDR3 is CASSSPTAPSPEAFF. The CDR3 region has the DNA TGTGCCAGCAGCTCCCCAACGGCCCCCTCTCCTGAAGCTTTCTTT.

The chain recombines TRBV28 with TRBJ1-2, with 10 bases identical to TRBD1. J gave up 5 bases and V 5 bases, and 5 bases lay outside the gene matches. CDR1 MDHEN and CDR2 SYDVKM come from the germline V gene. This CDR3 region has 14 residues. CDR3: CASSPGTGAYGYTF. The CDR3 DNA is TGTGCCAGCAGTCCCGGGACAGGGGCATATGGCTACACCTTC.

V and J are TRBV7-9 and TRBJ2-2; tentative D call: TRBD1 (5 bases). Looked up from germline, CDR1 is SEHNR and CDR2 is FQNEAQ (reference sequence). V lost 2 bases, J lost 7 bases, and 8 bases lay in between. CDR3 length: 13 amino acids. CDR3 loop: CASSLQGYGELFF. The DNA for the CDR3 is TGTGCCAGCAGCTTACAGGGATACGGGGAGCTGTTTTTT.

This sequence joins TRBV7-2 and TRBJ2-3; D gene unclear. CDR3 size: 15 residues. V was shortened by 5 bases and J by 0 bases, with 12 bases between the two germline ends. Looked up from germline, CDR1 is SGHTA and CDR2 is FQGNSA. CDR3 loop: CASSLELRSTDTQYF. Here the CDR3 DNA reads TGTGCCAGCAGCCTCGAATTGCGGAGCACAGATACGCAGTATTTT.

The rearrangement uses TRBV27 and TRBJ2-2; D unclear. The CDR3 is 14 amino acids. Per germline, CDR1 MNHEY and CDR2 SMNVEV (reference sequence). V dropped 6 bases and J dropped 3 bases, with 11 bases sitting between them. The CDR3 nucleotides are TGTGCCAGCAGACGAGCAGGAGACACCGGGGAGCTGTTTTTT. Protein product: CASRRAGDTGELFF.

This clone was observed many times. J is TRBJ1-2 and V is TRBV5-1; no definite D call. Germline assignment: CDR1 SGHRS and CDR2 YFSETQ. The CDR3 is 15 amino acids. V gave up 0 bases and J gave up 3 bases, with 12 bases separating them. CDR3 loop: CASSLAFKGYYGYTF. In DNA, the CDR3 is TGCGCCAGCAGCTTGGCCTTTAAGGGATACTATGGCTACACCTTC.

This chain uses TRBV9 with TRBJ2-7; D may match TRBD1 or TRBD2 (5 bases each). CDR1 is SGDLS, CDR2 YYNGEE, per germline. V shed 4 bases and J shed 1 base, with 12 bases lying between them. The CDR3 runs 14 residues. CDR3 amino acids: CASSPGRMSYEQYF. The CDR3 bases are TGTGCCAGCAGCCCGGGACGCATGTCCTACGAGCAGTACTTC. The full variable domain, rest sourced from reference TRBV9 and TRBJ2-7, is DSGVTQTPKHLITATGQRVTLRCSPRSGDLSVYWYQQSLDQGLQFLIQYYNGEERAKGNILERFSAQQFPDLHSELNLSSLELGDSALYFCASSPGRMSYEQYFGPGTRLTVT.

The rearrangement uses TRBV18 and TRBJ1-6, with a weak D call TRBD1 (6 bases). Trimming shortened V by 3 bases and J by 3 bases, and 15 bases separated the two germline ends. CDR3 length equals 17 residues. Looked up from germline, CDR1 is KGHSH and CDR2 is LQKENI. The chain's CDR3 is CASSPVAGTSYNSPLHF. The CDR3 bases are TGTGCCAGCTCACCCGTCGCAGGGACAAGCTATAATTCACCCCTCCACTTT.

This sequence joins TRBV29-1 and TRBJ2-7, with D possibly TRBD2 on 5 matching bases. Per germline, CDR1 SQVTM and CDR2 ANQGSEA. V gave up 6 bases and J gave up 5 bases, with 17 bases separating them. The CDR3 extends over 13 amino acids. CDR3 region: CSVRVIGFHEQYF. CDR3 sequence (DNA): TGCAGCGTGCGGGTAATAGGGTTCCACGAGCAGTACTTC.

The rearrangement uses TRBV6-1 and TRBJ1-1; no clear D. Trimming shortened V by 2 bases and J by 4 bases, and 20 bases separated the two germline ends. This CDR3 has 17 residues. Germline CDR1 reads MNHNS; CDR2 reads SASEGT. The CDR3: CASSEMEFLGISTEAFF. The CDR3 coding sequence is TGTGCCAGCAGTGAAATGGAGTTCTTGGGAATCAGCACTGAAGCTTTCTTT.

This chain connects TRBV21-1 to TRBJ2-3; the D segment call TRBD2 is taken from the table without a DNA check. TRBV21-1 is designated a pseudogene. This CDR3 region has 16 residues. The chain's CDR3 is CASSKLAGHQQDTQYF. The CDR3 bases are TGTGCCAGCAGCAAATTAGCGGGACATCAGCAAGATACGCAGTATTTT.

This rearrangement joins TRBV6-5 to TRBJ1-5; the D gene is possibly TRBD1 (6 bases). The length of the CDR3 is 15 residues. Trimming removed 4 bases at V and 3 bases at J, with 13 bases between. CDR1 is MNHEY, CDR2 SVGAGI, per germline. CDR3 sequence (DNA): TGTGCCAGCAGTTCCCTACCGGGGGCCAATCAGCCCCAGCATTTT. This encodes CASSSLPGANQPQHF.

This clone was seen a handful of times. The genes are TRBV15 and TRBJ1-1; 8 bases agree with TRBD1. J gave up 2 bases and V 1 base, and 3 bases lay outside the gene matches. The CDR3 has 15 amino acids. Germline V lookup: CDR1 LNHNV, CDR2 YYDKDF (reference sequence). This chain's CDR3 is CATSRGGQGNTEAFF. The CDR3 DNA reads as TGTGCCACCAGCAGAGGCGGACAGGGCAACACTGAAGCTTTCTTT.

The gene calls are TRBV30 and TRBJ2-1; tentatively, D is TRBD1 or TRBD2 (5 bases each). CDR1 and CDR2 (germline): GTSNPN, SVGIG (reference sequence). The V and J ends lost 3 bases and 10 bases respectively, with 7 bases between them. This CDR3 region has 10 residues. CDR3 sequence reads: CAWSRGEQFF. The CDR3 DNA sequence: TGTGCCTGGAGCCGGGGCGAGCAGTTCTTC.

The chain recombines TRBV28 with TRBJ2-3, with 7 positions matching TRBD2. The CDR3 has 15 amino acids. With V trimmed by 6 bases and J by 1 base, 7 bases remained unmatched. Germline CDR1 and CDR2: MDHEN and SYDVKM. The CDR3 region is CASRGGSRGTDTQYF. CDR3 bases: TGTGCCAGCAGGGGAGGGTCTCGGGGCACAGATACGCAGTATTTT. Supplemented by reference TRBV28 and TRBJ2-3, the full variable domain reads DVKVTQSSRYLVKRTGEKVFLECVQDMDHENMFWYRQDPGLGLRLIYFSYDVKMKEKGDIPEGYSVSREKKERFSLILESASTNQTSMYLCASRGGSRGTDTQYFGPGTRLTVL.

DNA of the CDR3: TGTGCCAGCAGCCCTCCGCCGGGGAGCAATCAGCCCCAGCATTTT. It yields the protein CASSPPPGSNQPQHF. The V and J genes are TRBV7-2 and TRBJ1-5; D unresolved. The CDR3 consists of 15 residues. Germline V gene data show CDR1 as SGHTA and CDR2 as FQGNSA. The V gene lost 5 bases and the J gene lost 1 base, with 12 bases spanning the gap.

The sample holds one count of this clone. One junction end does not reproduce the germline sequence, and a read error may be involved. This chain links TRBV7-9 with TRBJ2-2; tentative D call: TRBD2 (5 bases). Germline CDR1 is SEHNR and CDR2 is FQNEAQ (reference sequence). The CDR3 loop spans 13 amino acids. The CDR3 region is CASSSGSTGELFF. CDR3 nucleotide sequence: TGTGCTAGCAGCTCGGGAAGTACCGGGGAGCTGTTTTTT.

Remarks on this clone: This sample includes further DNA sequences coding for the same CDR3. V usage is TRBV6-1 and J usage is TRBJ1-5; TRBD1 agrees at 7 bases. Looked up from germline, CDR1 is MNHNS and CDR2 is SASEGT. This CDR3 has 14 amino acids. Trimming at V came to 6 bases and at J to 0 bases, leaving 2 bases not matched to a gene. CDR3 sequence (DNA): TGTGCCAGCAGGACAGGGTATAGCAATCAGCCCCAGCATTTT. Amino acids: CASRTGYSNQPQHF.

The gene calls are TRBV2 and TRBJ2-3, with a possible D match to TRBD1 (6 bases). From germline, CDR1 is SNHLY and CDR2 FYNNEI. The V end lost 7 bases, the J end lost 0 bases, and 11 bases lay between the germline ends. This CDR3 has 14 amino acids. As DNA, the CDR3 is TGTGCCAGCACCGGACAGTCTAGCACAGATACGCAGTATTTT. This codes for CASTGQSSTDTQYF.